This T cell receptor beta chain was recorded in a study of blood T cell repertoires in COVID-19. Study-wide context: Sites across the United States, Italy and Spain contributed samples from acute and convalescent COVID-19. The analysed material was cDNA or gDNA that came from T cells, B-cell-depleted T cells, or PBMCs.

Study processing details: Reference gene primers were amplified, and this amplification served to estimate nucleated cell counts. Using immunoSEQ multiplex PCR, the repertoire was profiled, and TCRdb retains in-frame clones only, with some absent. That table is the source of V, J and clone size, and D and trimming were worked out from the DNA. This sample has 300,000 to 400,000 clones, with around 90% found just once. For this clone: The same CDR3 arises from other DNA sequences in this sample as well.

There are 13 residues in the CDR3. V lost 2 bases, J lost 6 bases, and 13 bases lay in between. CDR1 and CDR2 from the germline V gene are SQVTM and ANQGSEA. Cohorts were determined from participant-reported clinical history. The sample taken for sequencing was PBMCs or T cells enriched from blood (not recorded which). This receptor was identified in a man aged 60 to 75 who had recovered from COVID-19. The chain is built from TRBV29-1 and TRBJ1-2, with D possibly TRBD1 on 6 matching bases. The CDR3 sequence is CSVEHGQGHGYTF. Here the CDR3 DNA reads TGCAGCGTTGAACACGGGCAGGGGCATGGCTACACCTTC.